What follows are 7 T cell receptor beta chains derived from one specimen sequenced in a study of blood T cells in healthy people across ages. Sample-barcoded 5' priming and a J-beta primer mix drove a second PCR of 7 to 11 cycles. TCRdb called the 5' RACE reads again in MiXCR, with one record for every CDR3 protein. The top ten clones hold about 22% of a sample with nearly 1 million distinct CDR3 sequences, just over 50% of them seen once. The sequenced sample was blood. The receptors originated from a woman aged 60-75 years in good health.

This clonotype was detected a few times. The chain recombines TRBV4-2 with TRBJ2-1; a possible D gene is TRBD1 (6 bases). CDR1 is LGHNA and CDR2 is YNFKEQ in the germline V gene. Trimming removed 0 bases at V and 12 bases at J, with 15 bases between. The CDR3 loop spans 14 amino acids. In DNA form, the CDR3 reads TGTGCCAGCAGCCAAGAAGGGGACACCCCTTGGCAGTTCTTC. Encoded protein: CASSQEGDTPWQFF.

The chain recombines TRBV6-2 or TRBV6-3 with TRBJ1-5; a weak D match, TRBD1 (6 bases). CDR3 length: 15 residues. V was trimmed by 8 bases and J by 2 bases, leaving 16 bases between them. Looked up from germline, CDR1 is MNHEY and CDR2 is SVGEGT. The DNA for the CDR3 is TGTGCCAGCGAACTGGGGGCCGGGGGCAATCAGCCCCAGCATTTT. It specifies CASELGAGGNQPQHF.

This rearrangement joins TRBV4-3 to TRBJ1-2, with D maybe TRBD1 (5 bases). CDR3 length equals 14 residues. In germline, CDR1 is LGHNA, CDR2 YSLEER. Between the trimmed V and J ends, which lost 3 bases and 8 bases, there was a span of 16 bases. The CDR3 DNA follows: TGCGCCAGCAGCCATCCCTCAGGGCCCAGGGGCTACACCTTC. This gives the protein CASSHPSGPRGYTF.

A remark on this clonotype: The DNA is omitted, as the CDR3 cannot be located on it reliably, and the CDR3 follows TCRdb's listing. CDR3 amino acids: CSVAGTSSYNEQFFGQVGGYTF. This chain joins TRBV29-1 and TRBJ1-2. Germline V gives CDR1 SQVTM, CDR2 ANQGSEA. The CDR3 length is 22 residues, termini included.

The J gene is TRBJ2-5, the V gene TRBV25-1, with 8 bases matching TRBD2. The J call is uncertain, as TRBJ2-7 better fits the DNA end. This CDR3 has 19 amino acids. Per the germline V gene, CDR1 is MGHDK and CDR2 is SYGVNS. CDR3 amino acids: CASSENLRGKREKGYEQYF. The CDR3 DNA reads TGTGCCAGCAGTGAAAACCTCCGGGGAAAGCGGGAGAAGGGCTACGAGCAGTACTTC.

The chain combines TRBV15 with TRBJ2-7; D is unresolved. This CDR3 has 13 residues. CDR1 and CDR2 from the germline V gene are LNHNV and YYDKDF (reference sequence). V lost 4 bases, J lost 3 bases, and 10 bases lay in between. As DNA, the CDR3 is TGTGCCACCAGCAATACAGTGATCTACGAGCAGTACTTC. Protein: CATSNTVIYEQYF.

This clonotype appeared a single time. This rearrangement joins TRBV12-3 or TRBV12-4 to TRBJ2-1; 7 nucleotides agree with TRBD2. Trimming at V came to 6 bases and at J to 3 bases, leaving 8 bases not matched to a gene. CDR3 length: 15 amino acids. CDR3 loop: CASRRLATNYNEQFF. Here the CDR3 DNA reads TGTGCCAGCAGGAGACTAGCCACTAACTACAATGAGCAGTTCTTC.